Each of the 20 T cell receptor beta chains below was sequenced from the same sample in a study of neurological immune-mediated disorders. Via MiXCR, TCRdb re-called the 5' RACE reads, giving one row per CDR3 protein. Of about 81,000 distinct CDR3 sequences listed, approximately 4.3% are singletons. As to time point: longitudinal time-point 3. What was sequenced was PBMCs. The receptors originated from a woman in her sixties or seventies with multiple sclerosis.

This clonotype was counted many times. This chain uses TRBV20-1 with TRBJ2-7; D is undetermined. CDR1 DFQATT and CDR2 SNEGSKA come from the germline V gene (reference sequence). The CDR3 loop spans 14 amino acids. The V end lost 6 bases, the J end lost 5 bases, and 20 bases lay between the germline ends. The CDR3 spells CSARQPLPIDEQYF. The CDR3, as DNA: TGCAGTGCGAGGCAGCCCCTACCTATAGACGAGCAGTACTTC.

This clonotype was seen ten or more times. This chain connects TRBV6-1 to TRBJ2-1; D may be TRBD2 (5 bases). The CDR3 has 15 amino acids. CDR1 and CDR2 from the germline V gene are MNHNS and SASEGT. Trimming stripped 8 bases from V and 2 bases from J, with 16 bases between. For the CDR3, the DNA is TGTGCCAGCCTGAGGCGACACGGGACCTACAATGAGCAGTTCTTC. Its translation is CASLRRHGTYNEQFF.

This clonotype was found many times. J is TRBJ2-7 and V is TRBV12-3 or TRBV12-4; D gene ambiguous. The CDR3 sequence is 13 residues long. V was pared by 10 bases and J by 0 bases, with 13 bases between. CDR3 amino acids: CATRLSDSYEQYF. CDR3 DNA: TGTGCCACCCGTTTGAGCGACTCCTACGAGCAGTACTTC.

In its sample, this clonotype was seen many times. This chain links TRBV5-5 with TRBJ2-2; maybe TRBD1 (6 bases). Germline values: CDR1 SGHKS, CDR2 YYEKEE (reference sequence). V lost 1 base to trimming and J lost 1 base, with 17 bases between them. This CDR3 spans 18 amino acids. The DNA of the CDR3 is TGTGCCAGCAGCTTGTTGGTAGCTACAGGGTTGAACACCGGGGAGCTGTTTTTT. Protein sequence: CASSLLVATGLNTGELFF.

As regards this clonotype: With a much larger clone just one base away, this may be a read error. The chain combines TRBV12-3 or TRBV12-4 with TRBJ2-2, with 13 bases that match TRBD2. The junction had 8 bases not matched to a gene; V was cut back by 5 bases and J by 5 bases. This CDR3 comprises 17 residues. The CDR3 DNA reads as TGTGCCAGCAGTCAAACACTAGCGGGGGGGCCTACCGGGGAGCTGTTTTTT. Amino acid sequence: CASSQTLAGGPTGELFF.

This clonotype occurred many times. This chain joins TRBV5-1 and TRBJ1-2; D gene ambiguous. V shed 0 bases and J shed 2 bases, with 2 bases lying between them. Germline-derived CDR1 and CDR2 are SGHRS and YFSETQ. The CDR3 contains 12 residues. CDR3 in amino acids: CASSLGNYGYTF. The CDR3 DNA reads TGCGCCAGCAGCTTGGGGAACTATGGCTACACCTTC. Using reference TRBV5-1 and TRBJ1-2 for the parts outside the CDR3, the full variable domain is KAGVTQTPRYLIKTRGQQVTLSCSPISGHRSVSWYQQTPGQGLQFLFEYFSETQRNKGNFPGRFSGRQFSNSRSEMNVSTLELGDSALYLCASSLGNYGYTFGSGTRLTVV.

This clonotype was seen at least ten times. This chain joins TRBV5-1 and TRBJ2-5, with D perhaps TRBD1 (5 bases). V lost 5 bases and J lost 5, with 19 bases in between. The length of the CDR3 is 15 residues. Germline lookup yields CDR1 SGHRS and CDR2 YFSETQ. CDR3 sequence reads: CASRPWSAGMETQYF. CDR3 nucleotide sequence: TGCGCCAGCAGACCTTGGTCGGCAGGGATGGAGACCCAGTACTTC.

This clonotype was observed a handful of times. The chain links TRBV19 to TRBJ1-5; tentative D call: TRBD1 (5 bases). In germline, CDR1 is LNHDA, CDR2 SQIVND (reference sequence). CDR3 length: 15 residues. The V end lost 3 bases, the J end lost 3 bases, and 12 bases lay between the germline ends. CDR3 residues: CASSMVAGNNQPQHF. The CDR3 nucleotides are TGTGCCAGTAGTATGGTGGCAGGGAACAATCAGCCCCAGCATTTT.

The chain combines TRBV6-5 with TRBJ2-2; D gene uncertain. Germline CDR1 and CDR2: MNHEY and SVGAGI. V was clipped by 8 bases and J by 1 base, with 8 bases between them. The CDR3 is 13 residues long. CDR3 DNA sequence: TGTGCCAGCTACAGATGGAACACCGGGGAGCTGTTTTTT. It yields the protein CASYRWNTGELFF.

This clonotype was seen ten or more times. The chain joins TRBV5-1 to TRBJ1-4; the D is unclear. The germline CDR1 and CDR2 sequences are SGHRS and YFSETQ. CDR3 length: 13 amino acids. V was trimmed by 1 base and J by 8 bases, leaving 9 bases between them. CDR3 residues: CASSLLQEEKLFF. The CDR3 DNA reads as TGCGCCAGCAGCTTGCTTCAGGAGGAAAAACTGTTTTTT.

In its sample, this clonotype was seen many times. The chain carries TRBV5-1 and TRBJ1-1; TRBD1 matches 7 bases. The CDR3 length is 15 residues. The germline V gene has CDR1 SGHRS and CDR2 YFSETQ. Germline trimming cut 1 base from V and 3 bases from J; bases unmatched to any gene: 6. Here the CDR3 DNA reads TGCGCCAGCAGCTTGCTAGGGGGCGCGGACACTGAAGCTTTCTTT. It translates to CASSLLGGADTEAFF.

This clonotype was observed many times. The rearrangement links TRBV5-1 to TRBJ2-7, with no clear D. Trimming stripped 4 bases from V and 2 bases from J, with 10 bases between. The CDR3 length is 13 residues. Germline loops: CDR1 SGHRS, CDR2 YFSETQ. As DNA, the CDR3 is TGCGCCAGCAGCACCTCAGGAGCCTACGAGCAGTACTTC. This codes for CASSTSGAYEQYF.

This clonotype was counted at least ten times. The chain uses TRBV5-1 and TRBJ2-3, with D perhaps being TRBD1 or TRBD2 (6 bases each). Germline V gene sequence: CDR1 SGHRS, CDR2 YFSETQ. The CDR3 spans 16 residues. With 0 bases removed from V and 6 bases from J, the gap between germline ends came to 17 bases. The CDR3 loop reads CASSLAGSGALDTQYF. The CDR3 nucleotides are TGCGCCAGCAGCTTGGCCGGGTCGGGGGCCCTTGATACGCAGTATTTT.

This clonotype was seen at least ten times. The V gene is TRBV9, the J gene TRBJ2-1; 7 nucleotides match TRBD1. Trimming at V came to 3 bases and at J to 2 bases, leaving 5 bases not matched to a gene. This CDR3 is built from 15 residues. The germline V gene has CDR1 SGDLS and CDR2 YYNGEE. The DNA for the CDR3 is TGTGCCAGCAGCGCAGAACAGGGGACCTACAATGAGCAGTTCTTC. Translation gives CASSAEQGTYNEQFF.

The rearrangement uses TRBV6-2 or TRBV6-3 and TRBJ1-5; no reliable D call. This CDR3 comprises 15 residues. In germline, CDR1 is MNHEY, CDR2 SVGEGT. V was pared by 6 bases and J by 1 base, with 13 bases between. In DNA form, the CDR3 reads TGTGCCAGCAGATCCGGGGATCTAAGCAATCAGCCCCAGCATTTT. The encoded protein is CASRSGDLSNQPQHF.

This clonotype was recorded at least ten times. The chain recombines TRBV5-6 with TRBJ1-6, with TRBD1 identical over 8 bases. The CDR3 is 13 residues long. After removal of 4 bases from V and 8 bases from J, the junction contained 2 bases not matched to a gene. The germline CDR1 and CDR2 sequences are SGHDT and YYEEEE. CDR3 DNA: TGTGCCAGCAGCCCGGACAGGGATTCACCCCTCCACTTT. It is translated as CASSPDRDSPLHF.

The table lists this clonotype with many counts. The V and J genes are TRBV20-1 and TRBJ2-4; TRBD1 agrees at 7 bases. The V gene's germline CDR1 is DFQATT and CDR2 SNEGSKA (reference sequence). The CDR3 extends over 15 amino acids. The trim removed 6 bases at V and 0 bases at J, leaving 8 bases unmatched. This CDR3 is CSAYYRGEAKNIQYF. DNA for the CDR3: TGCAGTGCCTACTACAGGGGTGAAGCCAAAAACATTCAGTACTTC.

This clonotype showed up many times. This rearrangement joins TRBV7-8 to TRBJ1-2, with D possibly being TRBD1 (6 bases). Germline CDR1 is SGHVS and CDR2 is FQNEAQ. The CDR3 runs to 14 residues. V lost 1 base to trimming and J lost 6 bases, with 12 bases between them. The CDR3 protein is CASSLVWGADGYTF. CDR3 sequence (DNA): TGTGCCAGCAGCTTAGTATGGGGGGCTGATGGCTACACCTTC.

This clonotype was detected ten times or more. The rearrangement links TRBV2 to TRBJ1-6; TRBD1 matches 10 bases. Germline loops: CDR1 SNHLY, CDR2 FYNNEI. The trim removed 3 bases at V and 10 bases at J, leaving 9 bases unmatched. The CDR3 length is 16 residues. Written as DNA, the CDR3 is TGTGCCAGCAGTGACCCGTCCGGACAGGGGGACTCACCCCTCCACTTT. Its translation: CASSDPSGQGDSPLHF.

This clonotype was recorded at least ten times. The rearrangement links TRBV27 to TRBJ2-4; TRBD2 matches at 10 bases. Trimming took 8 bases from V and 9 from J; bases not matched to a gene: 10. CDR1 MNHEY and CDR2 SMNVEV come from the germline V gene (reference sequence). The CDR3 is 14 residues long. The CDR3 coding sequence is TGTGCCAGCCGGAAATTAGCGGGGGGTGGCATTCAGTACTTC. Its protein is CASRKLAGGGIQYF.